This T cell receptor (beta chain) was recorded in a study of blood T cell repertoires in COVID-19. In the study overall: T cells, B-cell-depleted T cells, or PBMCs supplied cDNA or gDNA.

Authors' methods: Amplification of reference gene primers provided the estimated nucleated cell counts. TCRdb keeps only in-frame clones here, not all; method: immunoSEQ multiplex PCR. From that table come the V and J calls and clone size; the DNA was used to work out D and trimming. The sample has under 50,000 clones, 65% to 90% seen once. Germline CDR1 is SGHTA and CDR2 is FQGNSA. Trimming took 2 bases from V and 0 from J, leaving 11 bases between them. The CDR3 length is 15 residues. The V call is TRBV7-2, the J call TRBJ2-7; the D gene is possibly TRBD2 (6 bases). The sequenced material came from peripheral blood. The receptor's source is a middle-aged man with active COVID-19. Here the CDR3 DNA reads TGTGCCAGCAGCTTATTCGGGGGATACTCCTACGAGCAGTACTTC. Its protein product is CASSLFGGYSYEQYF.